The clone carrying this TCR beta chain was counted many times. The target antigen is unknown. It was by 5'RACE with 10-nucleotide random UMIs that the cDNA was made. TCRdb redid the calling of the 5' RACE reads with MiXCR, one entry per CDR3 protein. This table holds 14,000 or so distinct CDR3 sequences, 13% found once. Sorted libraries were made with around 1 million CD4+ or CD8+ T cells. This sample was included in a study of neurological immune-mediated disorders. The study, taken as a whole, reports: Healthy controls had more TCR clonal expansion than multiple sclerosis, which showed the least, whereas HTLV-1-associated myelopathy showed the most.

Germline values: CDR1 LGHDT, CDR2 YNNKEL (reference sequence). V gave up 1 base and J gave up 8 bases; unmatched junction bases: 12. The CDR3 loop spans 18 amino acids. The sequenced material came from CD8+ T cells from blood. The V and J genes are TRBV3-1 and TRBJ2-1, with TRBD2 matching over 12 bases. The TCR was taken from a female donor with HTLV-1-associated myelopathy (HAM/TSP). CDR3 nucleotide sequence: TGTGCCAGCAGCCAAGGGCCCTTCCTAGCGGGGGGGGACCATGAGCAGTTCTTC. The encoded protein is CASSQGPFLAGGDHEQFF.